A single sample gave rise to the 30 T cell receptor beta chains below, sequenced in a study of human T cells and chemical hapten exposure. This sample's time point: pre-sensitization, week 0. Treatment in this sample: therapeutic diphenylcyclopropenone sensitization with weekly scalp DPC. TCRdb used MiXCR to reprocess the RACE reads, holding one entry per CDR3 protein. The sample records a few hundred thousand distinct CDR3 sequences, more than 6.5% being singletons. Sequencing used whole blood, obtained in connection with sensitization to the hapten diphenylcyclopropenone (DPC). The source is a woman between 40 and 50 years old with alopecia areata. Some clones in this sample may be carry-over from other donors' samples.

This chain connects TRBV28 to TRBJ2-3; D is unclear. This CDR3 is 14 amino acids long. Germline assignment: CDR1 MDHEN and CDR2 SYDVKM. The ends were cut back, 6 bases at V and 0 bases at J, with 10 bases in the middle. The CDR3 nucleotides read TGTGCCAGCAGCCCATTGGACAGCACAGATACGCAGTATTTT. As protein: CASSPLDSTDTQYF. The whole variable domain, filled in from reference TRBV28 and TRBJ2-3, reads DVKVTQSSRYLVKRTGEKVFLECVQDMDHENMFWYRQDPGLGLRLIYFSYDVKMKEKGDIPEGYSVSREKKERFSLILESASTNQTSMYLCASSPLDSTDTQYFGPGTRLTVL.

In its sample, this clonotype was seen many times. This chain joins TRBV6-2 or TRBV6-3 and TRBJ1-1; D uncertain. Trimming took off 6 bases at V and 0 bases at J, with 14 bases between the two ends. The CDR3 is 15 residues long. Germline V gene sequence: CDR1 MNHEY, CDR2 SVGEGT. CDR3 sequence: CASSRQTGMNTEAFF. The CDR3 coding sequence is TGTGCCAGCAGCCGCCAGACCGGGATGAACACTGAAGCTTTCTTT.

V usage is TRBV20-1 and J usage is TRBJ2-2; D gene ambiguous. This CDR3 has 13 residues. V was pared by 4 bases and J by 4 bases, with 10 bases between. Germline V lookup: CDR1 DFQATT, CDR2 SNEGSKA (reference sequence). The CDR3 reads CSAKDGLTGELFF. The CDR3 bases are TGCAGTGCTAAGGACGGCCTCACCGGGGAGCTGTTTTTT.

The chain has TRBV18 and TRBJ1-3; the D is unclear. The CDR3 length is 15 residues. V was trimmed by 3 bases and J by 1 base, leaving 10 bases between them. CDR1 is KGHSH, CDR2 LQKENI, per germline. The CDR3 loop is CASSPSRGSGNTIYF. The CDR3, as DNA: TGTGCCAGCTCACCCTCTAGAGGGTCTGGAAACACCATATATTTT. Supplemented by reference TRBV18 and TRBJ1-3, the full variable domain reads NAGVMQNPRHLVRRRGQEARLRCSPMKGHSHVYWYRQLPEEGLKFMVYLQKENIIDESGMPKERFSAEFPKEGPSILRIQQVVRGDSAAYFCASSPSRGSGNTIYFGEGSWLTVV.

Concerning this clonotype: Possible read error: a much larger clone is one base away. The rearrangement joins TRBV29-1 to TRBJ2-1; D gene unclear. The germline V gene has CDR1 SQVTM and CDR2 ANQGSEA. The CDR3 loop spans 16 amino acids. Trimming left V 6 bases short and J 0 bases short, with 18 bases between. CDR3 bases: TGCAGCGTATTTACCCACCCCAGGAGCTCCTACAATGAGCAGTTCTTC. It specifies CSVFTHPRSSYNEQFF.

Worth noting for this clonotype: Germline is not matched at one junction end, which may reflect a read error. The rearrangement joins TRBV2 to TRBJ2-7, with D possibly matching TRBD2 (6 bases). This CDR3 contains 12 residues. CDR1 is SNHLY, CDR2 FYNNEI, per germline. CDR3 nucleotide sequence: TGTGCCAGCAGTAGGGACTCCTCCGAGCAGTACTTC. Amino acid sequence: CASSRDSSEQYF.

Only a few counts were recorded for this clonotype. The gene calls are TRBV7-9 and TRBJ1-5, with a possible D match to TRBD1 (5 bases). CDR1 and CDR2 from the germline V gene are SEHNR and FQNEAQ (reference sequence). V gave up 0 bases and J gave up 0 bases, with 12 bases separating them. The CDR3 is 17 residues long. The chain's CDR3 is CASSLAWRGDSNQPQHF. Here the CDR3 DNA reads TGTGCCAGCAGCTTAGCTTGGCGGGGGGATAGCAATCAGCCCCAGCATTTT.

This clonotype was seen only a few times. The chain carries TRBV12-3 or TRBV12-4 and TRBJ1-1; D remains ambiguous. The CDR3 loop spans 11 amino acids. Trimming pared 5 bases from V and 7 bases from J, leaving 8 bases between. In DNA form, the CDR3 reads TGTGCCAGCAGTGTCCTTTATGAAGCTTTCTTT. It specifies CASSVLYEAFF.

This clonotype has more than one count but fewer than ten. The chain is built from TRBV12-3 or TRBV12-4 and TRBJ2-1; D gene ambiguous. V was trimmed by 7 bases and J by 12 bases, leaving 16 bases between them. The CDR3 extends over 12 amino acids. The CDR3 spells CASNTQPHRQFF. For the CDR3, the DNA is TGTGCCAGCAATACCCAACCTCATCGGCAGTTCTTC.

This clonotype occurred a few times. The J gene is TRBJ1-5, the V gene TRBV4-1; no firm D call. Germline-derived CDR1 and CDR2 are MGHRA and YSYEKL. The ends were cut back, 0 bases at V and 8 bases at J, with 11 bases in the middle. CDR3 size: 14 residues. For the CDR3, the DNA is TGCGCCAGCAGCCAAGAGGCCTTAATCAAGCCCCAGCATTTT. Translated: CASSQEALIKPQHF.

This clonotype was counted at least ten times. The chain uses TRBV6-5 and TRBJ2-7; 7 nucleotides agree with TRBD1. Germline CDR1 and CDR2: MNHEY and SVGAGI. The CDR3 consists of 14 residues. After removal of 2 bases from V and 5 bases from J, the junction contained 6 bases not matched to a gene. In DNA form, the CDR3 reads TGTGCCAGCAGTTACGGGACAGCCCCCCACGAGCAGTACTTC. It codes for CASSYGTAPHEQYF.

This clonotype has only a few counts. Germline and junction disagree at one end, which may indicate a read error. The J gene is TRBJ2-3, the V gene TRBV12-3 or TRBV12-4; D perhaps matches TRBD2 (5 bases). This CDR3 region has 14 residues. The CDR3 DNA sequence: TGTGCCAGCATTTTACAAATTACGGGGAATACGCAGTATTTT. Protein product: CASILQITGNTQYF.

This clonotype occurred a few times. The V and J genes are TRBV5-5 and TRBJ1-4; a possible D gene is TRBD1 (6 bases). V gave up 4 bases and J gave up 2 bases, with 12 bases separating them. The CDR3 has 15 residues. Germline CDR1 SGHKS, CDR2 YYEKEE (reference sequence). The CDR3 DNA follows: TGTGCCAGCAGCCACGGGGGGGCTACTAATGAAAAACTGTTTTTT. Its translation: CASSHGGATNEKLFF. Filled out from reference TRBV5-5 and TRBJ1-4, the complete variable domain reads DAGVTQSPTHLIKTRGQQVTLRCSPISGHKSVSWYQQVLGQGPQFIFQYYEKEERGRGNFPDRFSARQFPNYSSELNVNALLLGDSALYLCASSHGGATNEKLFFGSGTQLSVL.

This clonotype was found many times. The genes are TRBV6-5 and TRBJ2-1; 13 nucleotides agree with TRBD2. The CDR3 contains 17 residues. After removal of 2 bases from V and 4 bases from J, the junction contained 5 bases not matched to a gene. The germline V gene encodes CDR1 MNHEY and CDR2 SVGAGI. The CDR3 region has the DNA TGTGCCAGCAGTTACGGTCGGACTAGCGGGGGTTACAATGAGCAGTTCTTC. This gives the protein CASSYGRTSGGYNEQFF.

The chain uses TRBV6-2 or TRBV6-3 and TRBJ1-5; D not resolved. Trimming pared 0 bases from V and 1 base from J, leaving 13 bases between. CDR1 is MNHEY, CDR2 SVGEGT, per germline. The CDR3 is 17 residues long. The CDR3 DNA follows: TGTGCCAGCAGTTACTCGAAAAGTTCGTTGAGCAATCAGCCCCAGCATTTT. Its translation: CASSYSKSSLSNQPQHF.

This clonotype showed up many times. The chain joins TRBV29-1 to TRBJ1-1; D possibly corresponds to TRBD1 (5 bases). V lost 7 bases to trimming and J lost 1 base, with 10 bases between them. Germline CDR1 reads SQVTM; CDR2 reads ANQGSEA. This CDR3 spans 12 amino acids. CDR3 residues: CSGGQQNTEAFF. CDR3 sequence (DNA): TGCAGCGGCGGACAACAGAACACTGAAGCTTTCTTT.

The chain has TRBV6-6 and TRBJ2-5; maybe TRBD2 (6 bases). CDR3 length: 14 residues. Germline CDR1 MNHNY, CDR2 SVGAGI (reference sequence). Deletions cut 6 bases from V and 0 bases from J, with 11 bases between. CDR3 nucleotide sequence: TGTGCCAGCAGGCGTGGCGGGAACCAAGAGACCCAGTACTTC. Its protein is CASRRGGNQETQYF.

This chain links TRBV20-1 with TRBJ2-6; D may be TRBD1 (6 bases). There are 14 residues in the CDR3. The V end lost 5 bases, the J end lost 1 base, and 9 bases lay between the germline ends. Germline CDR1 reads DFQATT; CDR2 reads SNEGSKA (reference sequence). The CDR3 nucleotides read TGCAGTGCTGGAACAGGGTCTGGGGCCAACGTCCTGACTTTC. As protein: CSAGTGSGANVLTF.

For this clonotype: Compared with germline, one end of the junction differs, possibly owing to a read error. The chain joins TRBV7-8 to TRBJ1-3; D call uncertain. The CDR3 has 16 residues. The V gene's germline CDR1 is SGHVS and CDR2 FQNEAQ. The CDR3 reads CTSSPRGVHSGNTIYF. The DNA of the CDR3 is TGTACCAGCAGCCCCCGGGGAGTGCACTCTGGAAACACCATATATTTT.

This clonotype has only a few counts. This sequence joins TRBV30 and TRBJ1-1; D ambiguous. CDR3 length equals 15 residues. V lost 2 bases, J lost 5 bases, and 18 bases lay in between. In germline, CDR1 is GTSNPN, CDR2 SVGIG (reference sequence). The CDR3 bases are TGTGCCTGGAGTCCTTTCCTGGGTCGGGATACTGAAGCTTTCTTT. This gives the protein CAWSPFLGRDTEAFF.

There are many counts of this clonotype. DNA for the CDR3: TGCGCCAGCAGCCAGGGGACTAGTCGCGTTCAGTACTTC. This gives the protein CASSQGTSRVQYF. The chain has TRBV4-1 and TRBJ2-4; TRBD2 aligns across 8 bases. Germline V gene sequence: CDR1 MGHRA, CDR2 YSYEKL. V dropped 3 bases and J dropped 11; count of bases not matched to a gene: 6. The CDR3 runs to 13 residues.

Only a few counts were recorded for this clonotype. The chain combines TRBV3-1 with TRBJ2-5; D gene ambiguous. The germline V gene encodes CDR1 LGHDT and CDR2 YNNKEL (reference sequence). V lost 1 base and J 0 bases, leaving 9 bases between the germline ends. CDR3 length: 15 residues. The CDR3 loop reads CASSQGAVNQETQYF. The CDR3 DNA is TGTGCCAGCAGCCAAGGAGCAGTCAACCAAGAGACCCAGTACTTC.

This clonotype was detected a few times. The CDR3 here is CASSSDGFYEQYF. Written as DNA, the CDR3 is TGCGCCAGCAGCTCGGATGGGTTCTACGAGCAGTACTTC. This sequence joins TRBV5-1 and TRBJ2-7; no clear D gene. This CDR3 spans 13 amino acids. Trimming left V 3 bases short and J 3 bases short, with 10 bases between. Germline CDR1 reads SGHRS; CDR2 reads YFSETQ.

This clonotype was observed a few times. The chain couples TRBV20-1 to TRBJ2-7, with D possibly TRBD2 on 6 matching bases. The CDR3 extends over 13 amino acids. CDR1 DFQATT and CDR2 SNEGSKA come from the germline V gene (reference sequence). V dropped 7 bases and J dropped 6 bases, with 19 bases sitting between them. The DNA of the CDR3 is TGCAGTGGGGAGACGGGAGTATCAAGCGAGCAGTACTTC. Protein product: CSGETGVSSEQYF.

This clonotype was found a few times. The gene calls are TRBV7-9 and TRBJ2-2; D is perhaps TRBD1 or TRBD2 (5 bases each). This CDR3 region has 14 residues. Germline assignment: CDR1 SEHNR and CDR2 FQNEAQ (reference sequence). Trimming took off 6 bases at V and 2 bases at J, with 10 bases between the two ends. The CDR3, as DNA: TGTGCCAGCAGACGGGACCACAACACCGGGGAGCTGTTTTTT. This encodes CASRRDHNTGELFF.

This clonotype was detected a few times. The rearrangement joins TRBV11-1 to TRBJ2-1; 12 bases are a match to TRBD2. V dropped 4 bases and J dropped 2; count of bases not matched to a gene: 3. The germline V gene encodes CDR1 SGHAT and CDR2 FQDESV (reference sequence). The CDR3 spans 16 residues. Here the CDR3 reads CASSSSGRAPYNEQFF. The CDR3 nucleotides read TGTGCCAGCAGCTCTAGCGGGAGGGCCCCCTACAATGAGCAGTTCTTC. Full variable domain (missing parts from reference TRBV11-1 and TRBJ2-1): EAEVAQSPRYKITEKSQAVAFWCDPISGHATLYWYRQILGQGPELLVQFQDESVVDDSQLPKDRFSAERLKGVDSTLKIQPAELGDSAMYLCASSSSGRAPYNEQFFGPGTRLTVL.

This clonotype came up a few times. The gene calls are TRBV6-2 or TRBV6-3 and TRBJ1-2; unclear D gene. Trimming left V 6 bases short and J 5 bases short, with 7 bases between. Germline assignment: CDR1 MNHEY and CDR2 SVGEGT. This CDR3 contains 11 residues. The CDR3 nucleotides read TGTGCCAGCAGCTACACTTATGGCTACACCTTC. Its protein product is CASSYTYGYTF.

The gene calls are TRBV20-1 and TRBJ2-4; D unclear. Trimming stripped 7 bases from V and 6 bases from J, with 10 bases between. This CDR3 has 11 residues. CDR1 DFQATT and CDR2 SNEGSKA come from the germline V gene (reference sequence). CDR3 in amino acids: CSVTVGNIQYF. Here the CDR3 DNA reads TGCAGTGTCACTGTAGGAAACATTCAGTACTTC.

V gene TRBV6-5 combines with J gene TRBJ2-7, with TRBD2 matching over 12 bases. V gave up 10 bases and J gave up 4 bases; unmatched junction bases: 17. Germline assignment: CDR1 MNHEY and CDR2 SVGAGI. CDR3 size: 17 residues. The CDR3 DNA follows: TGTGCCATCTCTTCGGCGGCTAGCGGGAGGGATCTATACGAGCAGTACTTC. Translating gives CAISSAASGRDLYEQYF.

The rearrangement links TRBV7-2 to TRBJ2-3; D gene uncertain. Germline-derived CDR1 and CDR2 are SGHTA and FQGNSA. The CDR3 length is 15 residues. Trimming left V 1 base short and J 2 bases short, with 10 bases between. CDR3 residues: CASSLGPGVTDTQYF. The CDR3 DNA follows: TGTGCCAGCAGCTTAGGTCCTGGTGTCACAGATACGCAGTATTTT.